Here is one T cell receptor (beta chain) with its context. There are a few counts of this clonotype. The specificity of this receptor is unknown. One base away there is no much larger clone; base qualities are not given. The sample comes from a study of blood T cells in healthy people across ages (dated by TCRdb to between 2015 and 2016). Regarding the study in general: Template switching captured roughly one uniquely barcoded TCR beta cDNA molecule per two T cells in model experiments. The study measured age-related changes in TCR beta repertoire diversity using deep sequencing normalized with unique cDNA molecular identifiers. The donors were split into four age groups: young (average 16 years), middle-aged (roughly 42), aged (over 55) and long-lived (82). To avoid experimental bias, donors of different ages were spread randomly across the sequencing lanes. Using the same blood draw, the study looked at two additional independent replicas of 1 million unique cDNA reads for two donors, one aged 18 to 30 and the other aged 80 or older.

The germline V gene sets CDR1 to MNHEY and CDR2 to SVGEGT. V and J are trimmed by 8 bases and 1 base, and the gene matches miss 7 bases of the junction. The CDR3 sequence holds 15 residues, the cysteine and phenylalanine included. The read is trimmed to its CDR3 DNA, 45 bases read in frame from base 1. The library was generated by 5' RACE. Sequencing was performed on an Illumina HiSeq 2500. A second about 7 to 12 cycle PCR used a sample-barcoded 5' primer and a J-beta primer mix. A unique molecular identifier was introduced onto each TCR beta cDNA molecule by a template-switch 5' adaptor carrying 12 random nucleotides. At least 2.5 million CDR3-containing paired-end reads were obtained from each sample. The Mint cDNA synthesis kit, primed by a TRBC-specific oligonucleotide, was used to synthesize first-strand cDNA from all RNA. All cDNA was treated with uracil-DNA glycosylase and then went through a first 18-cycle PCR with the universal primers M1SS and BC2_uni_R. Per the source publication's procedure: For normalization, 1 million high-quality reads were randomly selected from each sample, with every read carrying a distinct molecular identifier. Reads sharing molecular identifiers were discarded rather than binned into consensus sequences. MiTCR, with a Q25 quality threshold and the strictest error-elimination algorithm, was used for CDR3 identification, clonotype clustering and error correction. A nonparametric unseen species model with Euler transformation was used to estimate lower-bound total TCR beta diversity. TCRdb redid the processing of the public reads, applying fastp at Q25 and MiXCR, and retained in-frame beta chains. Each CDR3 protein appears once, grouped with its most common genes and DNA. The V and J calls shown here were made by TCRdb, not taken from the authors' results. This sample has 550,000 to 750,000 distinct CDR3 sequences in its table, and more than 20% of those were observed once. The biggest ten clones account for more than 3% of the sample.

What the study reported, not specific to this receptor: Compared with the aged group, the long-lived group had more naive CD4+ T cells, fewer expanded clones and increased TCR diversity, suggesting age selection. Observed TCR beta diversity per million T cells fell roughly linearly with age, and a significant reduction was already apparent by age around 40. Conclusive comparison of naive and antigen-experienced compartments was prevented by the profiling of bulk unsorted PBMCs. There was a strong correlation between observed TCR beta diversity and the percentage of naive T cells measured by flow cytometry. Estimates of total diversity from one million sequenced T cells were regarded as lower bounds and underestimates. Because the CMV infection status of the donors was unknown, age-related changes in expanded clonotypes may potentially have been confounded.

Systemically healthy Caucasian individuals from Russia, around 39 in total and aged 6 to 90 years, were included as donors. Each donor gave about 9.2 milliliters of peripheral blood, drawn into EDTA-treated Vacutainer tubes. Ficoll-Paque density-gradient centrifugation was used to isolate PBMCs, with at least 7 million obtained per sample. Trizol reagent was used to extract total RNA from PBMCs, with at least 6 micrograms per sample. The percentages of naive CD45RAhigh/CD27high T cells were determined by flow cytometry on a PBMC aliquot from every donor. The chain is assembled from TRBV6-2 or TRBV6-3 and TRBJ2-5, and 10 junctional nucleotides match TRBD2. The material sequenced was blood. The TCR comes from a man in his 70s in good health. The nucleotide sequence is given as TGTGCCAGCCGGGGACTAGCGTTTCTCCAAGAGACCCAGTACTTC. This is translated as CASRGLAFLQETQYF.